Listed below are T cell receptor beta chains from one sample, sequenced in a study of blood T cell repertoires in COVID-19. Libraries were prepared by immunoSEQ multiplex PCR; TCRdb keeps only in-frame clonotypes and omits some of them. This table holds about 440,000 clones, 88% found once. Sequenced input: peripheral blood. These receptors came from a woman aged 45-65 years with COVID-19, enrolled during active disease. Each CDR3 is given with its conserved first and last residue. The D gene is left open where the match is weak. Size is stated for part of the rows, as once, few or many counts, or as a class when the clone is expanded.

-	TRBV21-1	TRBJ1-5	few	TGTGCCAGCAGCAAAGTAAATGGGGACAGGGCAGCGGAGTATCAGCCCCAGCATTTT	CASSKVNGDRAAEYQPQHF
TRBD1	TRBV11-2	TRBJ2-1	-	TGTGCGTCCGGTGGGGTGGGACAGGCCAGGGATGAGCAGTTCTTC	CASGGVGQARDEQFF
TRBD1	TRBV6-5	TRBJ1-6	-	TGTGCCAGCAGTTACGGCAGGGGGAACAAATCACCCCTCCACTTT	CASSYGRGNKSPLHF
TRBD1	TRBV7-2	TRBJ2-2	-	TGTGCCAGCAGCTCGGGACAGGGTACCGGGGAGCTGTTTTTT	CASSSGQGTGELFF
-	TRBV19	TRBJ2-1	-	TGTGCCAGTAGTATGAGGTTGCTTAGTGAGCAGTTCTTC	CASSMRLLSEQFF
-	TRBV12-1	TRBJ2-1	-	TGTGCCAGCAGCTTTGAGAGCGGGGGGGTGGATGAGCAGTTCTTC	CASSFESGGVDEQFF
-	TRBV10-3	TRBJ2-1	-	TGTGCCATCAGTGAGTCACGGAGGGCCAACAATGAGCAGTTCTTC	CAISESRRANNEQFF
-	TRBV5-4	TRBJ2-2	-	TGTGCCAGCAGCTTGGGTCGGGGAATTGGGGAGCTGTTTTTT	CASSLGRGIGELFF
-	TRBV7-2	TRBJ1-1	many	TGTGCCAGCAGCTTATGGGCAGCGAACACTGAAGCTTTCTTT	CASSLWAANTEAFF
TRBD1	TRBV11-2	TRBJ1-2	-	TGTGCCAGCTCAACCGGGACAGACTATGGCTACACCTTC	CASSTGTDYGYTF
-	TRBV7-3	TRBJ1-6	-	TGTGCCAGCAGCTTAATACTAAATTCACCCCTCCACTTT	CASSLILNSPLHF
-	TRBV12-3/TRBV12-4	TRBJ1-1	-	TGTGCCAGCAGGCGCACGTCGGACACTGAAGCTTTCTTT	CASRRTSDTEAFF
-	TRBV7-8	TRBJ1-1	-	TGTGCCAGCAGCTTAAGTCCCCAGGGGCGGCGGAACACTGAAGCTTTCTTT	CASSLSPQGRRNTEAFF